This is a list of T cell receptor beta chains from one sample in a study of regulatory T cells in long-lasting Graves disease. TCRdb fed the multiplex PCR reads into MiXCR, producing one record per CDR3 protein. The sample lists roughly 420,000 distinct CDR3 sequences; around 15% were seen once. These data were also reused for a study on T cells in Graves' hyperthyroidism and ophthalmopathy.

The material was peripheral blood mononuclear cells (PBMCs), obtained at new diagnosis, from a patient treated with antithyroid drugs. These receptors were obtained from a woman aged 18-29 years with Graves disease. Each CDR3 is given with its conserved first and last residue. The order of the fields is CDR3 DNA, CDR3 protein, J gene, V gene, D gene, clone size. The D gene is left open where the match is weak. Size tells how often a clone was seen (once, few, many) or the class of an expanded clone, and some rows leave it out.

TGTGCCAGCAGCCTCCAGGGCGCTGGGGCCAACGTCCTGACTTTC	CASSLQGAGANVLTF	TRBJ2-6	TRBV28	-	-
TGCAGTGCTAGTCAGGCGTTTTTGAGCACAGATACGCAGTATTTT	CSASQAFLSTDTQYF	TRBJ2-3	TRBV20-1	-	-
TGCAGTGCACTTAGGGGAGGGGAAGATACGCAGTATTTT	CSALRGGEDTQYF	TRBJ2-3	TRBV20-1	TRBD2	many
TGCAGTGCTAGTCTACTGAAGTCCTACAATGAGCAGTTCTTC	CSASLLKSYNEQFF	TRBJ2-1	TRBV20-1	-	few
TGCGCCAGCAGGGACTATGCGGGTGGCCAAGAGACCCAGTACTTC	CASRDYAGGQETQYF	TRBJ2-5	TRBV5-1	-	few
TGTGCCAGCAGCTTCCGAGGTATCCAAGAGACCCAGTACTTC	CASSFRGIQETQYF	TRBJ2-5	TRBV7-2	-	many
TGTGCCAGCAGTTTCTTGCGGGGGCGCCGGGATTCTGGGGCCAACGTCCTGACTTTC	CASSFLRGRRDSGANVLTF	TRBJ2-6	TRBV28	-	many
TGTGCCAGCAGTTGGGACAGATATCAGCCCCAGCATTTT	CASSWDRYQPQHF	TRBJ1-5	TRBV28	TRBD1	few
TGCGCCAGCAGCTTGGGTAGCGGCGGGAGGAACACCGGGGAGCTGTTTTTT	CASSLGSGGRNTGELFF	TRBJ2-2	TRBV5-1	TRBD2	many
TGTGCCACCAGTGCCCTGGGACAGTACAATGAGCAGTTCTTC	CATSALGQYNEQFF	TRBJ2-1	TRBV24-1	TRBD1	many